This T cell receptor beta chain was obtained from a study of identical twins. Study observations and caveats: The conclusions drew on cross-sectional statistical analysis instead of tracking the same donors. Invariant cells of the MAIT and iNKT types might have partly distorted the zero-insertion analyses.

Trimming stripped 3 bases from V and 1 base from J, with 10 bases between. The CDR3 runs to 16 residues. CDR1 and CDR2 (germline): LNHNV, YYDKDF (reference sequence). This clonotype was observed a handful of times. What it recognizes is unknown. Template switching added a universal primer binding site, and final cDNA carried unique molecular identifiers. TCRdb recomputed calls from the 5' RACE reads with MiXCR, one row per CDR3 protein. This sample yields about 900,000 distinct CDR3 sequences, of which 9% to 15% are seen a single time; around 1.5% belongs to the top ten. The same sample was also used in a study of yellow fever vaccine responses in identical twins. That report adds: Twins reportedly had a vaccine T cell response that seemed partly convergent, partly personalized.

The chain couples TRBV15 to TRBJ2-6; D is unclear. Specimen: PBMCs. This clonotype was sampled from a young woman in good health. The CDR3 region has the DNA TGTGCCACCAGCAGGGTCGTAAAGTCTGGGGCCAACGTCCTGACTTTC. This translates into CATSRVVKSGANVLTF. Variable domain in full (rest from reference TRBV15 and TRBJ2-6): DAMVIQNPRYQVTQFGKPVTLSCSQTLNHNVMYWYQQKSSQAPKLLFHYYDKDFNNEADTPDNFQSRRPNTSFCFLDIRSPGLGDTAMYLCATSRVVKSGANVLTFGAGSRLTVL.